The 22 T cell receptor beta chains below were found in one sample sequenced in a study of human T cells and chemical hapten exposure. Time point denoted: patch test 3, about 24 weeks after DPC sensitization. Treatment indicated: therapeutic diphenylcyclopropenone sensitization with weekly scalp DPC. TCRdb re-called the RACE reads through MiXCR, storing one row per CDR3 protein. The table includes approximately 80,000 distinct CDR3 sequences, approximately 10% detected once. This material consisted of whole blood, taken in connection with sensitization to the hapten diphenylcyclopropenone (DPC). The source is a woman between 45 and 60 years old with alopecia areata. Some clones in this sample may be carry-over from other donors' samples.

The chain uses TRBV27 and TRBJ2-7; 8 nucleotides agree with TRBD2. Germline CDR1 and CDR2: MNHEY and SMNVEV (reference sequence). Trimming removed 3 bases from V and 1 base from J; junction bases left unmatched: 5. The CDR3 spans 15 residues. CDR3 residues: CASSFEAGGSYEQYF. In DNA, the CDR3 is TGTGCCAGCAGTTTTGAGGCGGGAGGTTCCTACGAGCAGTACTTC.

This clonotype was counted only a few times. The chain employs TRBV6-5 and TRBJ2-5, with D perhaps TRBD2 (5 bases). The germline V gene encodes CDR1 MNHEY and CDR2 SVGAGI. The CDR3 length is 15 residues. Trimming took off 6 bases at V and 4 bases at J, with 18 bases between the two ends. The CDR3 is CASRTTLQRPETQYF. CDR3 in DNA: TGTGCCAGCAGGACCACTCTCCAGCGGCCAGAGACCCAGTACTTC.

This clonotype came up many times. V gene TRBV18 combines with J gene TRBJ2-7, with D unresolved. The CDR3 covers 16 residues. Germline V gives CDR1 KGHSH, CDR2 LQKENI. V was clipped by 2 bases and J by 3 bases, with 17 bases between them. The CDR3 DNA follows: TGTGCCAGCTCACCAGTGATGGCGGCGTTACTCTACGAGCAGTACTTC. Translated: CASSPVMAALLYEQYF.

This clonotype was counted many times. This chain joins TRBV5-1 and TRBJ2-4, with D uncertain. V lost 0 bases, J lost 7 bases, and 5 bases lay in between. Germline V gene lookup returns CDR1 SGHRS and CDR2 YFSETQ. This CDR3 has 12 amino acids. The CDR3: CASSLEGNIQYF. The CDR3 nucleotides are TGCGCCAGCAGCTTGGAAGGGAACATTCAGTACTTC. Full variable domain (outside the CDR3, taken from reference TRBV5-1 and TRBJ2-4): KAGVTQTPRYLIKTRGQQVTLSCSPISGHRSVSWYQQTPGQGLQFLFEYFSETQRNKGNFPGRFSGRQFSNSRSEMNVSTLELGDSALYLCASSLEGNIQYFGAGTRLSVL.

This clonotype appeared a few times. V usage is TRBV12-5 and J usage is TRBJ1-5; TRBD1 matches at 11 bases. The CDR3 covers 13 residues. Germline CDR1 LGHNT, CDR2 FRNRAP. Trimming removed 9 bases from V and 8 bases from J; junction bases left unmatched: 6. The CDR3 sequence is CASDRDRGEPQHF. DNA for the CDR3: TGTGCTAGCGACCGGGACAGGGGGGAGCCCCAGCATTTT.

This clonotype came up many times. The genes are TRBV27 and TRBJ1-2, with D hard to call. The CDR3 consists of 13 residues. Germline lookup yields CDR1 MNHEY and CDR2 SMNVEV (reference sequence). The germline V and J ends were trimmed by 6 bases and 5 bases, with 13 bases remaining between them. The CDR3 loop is CASSSAGLYGYTF. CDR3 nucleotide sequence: TGTGCCAGCAGCTCGGCGGGTCTATATGGCTACACCTTC.

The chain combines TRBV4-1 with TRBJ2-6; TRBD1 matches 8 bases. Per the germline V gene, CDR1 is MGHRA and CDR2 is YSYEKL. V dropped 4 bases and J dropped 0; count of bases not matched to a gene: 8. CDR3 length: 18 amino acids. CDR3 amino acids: CASSPFAGGTSGANVLTF. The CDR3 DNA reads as TGCGCCAGCAGCCCTTTCGCAGGGGGCACCTCTGGGGCCAACGTCCTGACTTTC.

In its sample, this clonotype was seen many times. This chain's CDR3 is CASSRGLESNEQFF. The CDR3, as DNA: TGTGCCAGCAGCCGCGGGCTAGAAAGTAATGAGCAGTTCTTC. The V gene is TRBV12-3 or TRBV12-4, the J gene TRBJ2-1; D might be TRBD2 (5 bases). Trimming stripped 6 bases from V and 7 bases from J, with 16 bases between. The CDR3 consists of 14 residues.

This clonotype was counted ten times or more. The CDR3 nucleotides read TGCAGCGTTGAAGATCCCGGGACGGGCTACAATGAGCAGTTCTTC. It specifies CSVEDPGTGYNEQFF. The chain joins TRBV29-1 to TRBJ2-1; D may correspond to TRBD1 or TRBD2 (5 bases each). Germline V CDR1 and CDR2: SQVTM, ANQGSEA. V was shortened by 0 bases and J by 3 bases, with 12 bases between the two germline ends. The CDR3 has 15 amino acids.

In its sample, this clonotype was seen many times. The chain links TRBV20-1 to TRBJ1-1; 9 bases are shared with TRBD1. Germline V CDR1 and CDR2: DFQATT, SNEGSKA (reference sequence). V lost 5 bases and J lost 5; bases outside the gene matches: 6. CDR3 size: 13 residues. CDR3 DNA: TGCAGTGCTGTGGGACAGGGAAAGACTGAAGCTTTCTTT. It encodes CSAVGQGKTEAFF.

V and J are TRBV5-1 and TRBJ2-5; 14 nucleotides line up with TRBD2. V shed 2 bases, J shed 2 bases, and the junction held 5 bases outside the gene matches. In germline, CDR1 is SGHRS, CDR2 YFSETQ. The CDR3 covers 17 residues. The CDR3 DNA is TGCGCCAGCAGCTTCGGGACTAGCGGGAGTCGGCAAGAGACCCAGTACTTC. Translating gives CASSFGTSGSRQETQYF.

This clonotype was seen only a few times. Written as DNA, the CDR3 is TGTGCCTGGACTAGCGGGAGGGCCGACACCGGGGAGCTGTTTTTT. Amino acids: CAWTSGRADTGELFF. This chain uses TRBV30 with TRBJ2-2, with 12 bases fitting TRBD2. This CDR3 has 15 residues. Germline CDR1 and CDR2: GTSNPN and SVGIG (reference sequence). The V gene end was trimmed by 4 bases and the J gene end by 3 bases; junction bases not matched to a gene: 3. Supplemented by reference TRBV30 and TRBJ2-2, the full variable domain reads SQTIHQWPATLVQPVGSPLSLECTVEGTSNPNLYWYRQAAGRGLQLLFYSVGIGQISSEVPQNLSASRPQDRQFILSSKKLLLSDSGFYLCAWTSGRADTGELFFGEGSRLTVL.

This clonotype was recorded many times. The CDR3 sequence is CSAETRSYEQYF. Here the CDR3 DNA reads TGCAGTGCCGAAACCCGCTCCTACGAGCAGTACTTC. V usage is TRBV20-1 and J usage is TRBJ2-7; D call uncertain. Trimming pared 6 bases from V and 0 bases from J, leaving 9 bases between. There are 12 residues in the CDR3. Germline assignment: CDR1 DFQATT and CDR2 SNEGSKA (reference sequence).

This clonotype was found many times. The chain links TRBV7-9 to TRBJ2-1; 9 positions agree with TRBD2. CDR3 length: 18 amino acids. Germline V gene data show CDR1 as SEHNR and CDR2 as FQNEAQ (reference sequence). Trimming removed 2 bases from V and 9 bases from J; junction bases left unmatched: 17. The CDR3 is CASSLPPFDSGRTGEQFF. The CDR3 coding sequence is TGTGCCAGCAGCTTACCCCCTTTTGATAGCGGGAGAACCGGTGAGCAGTTCTTC.

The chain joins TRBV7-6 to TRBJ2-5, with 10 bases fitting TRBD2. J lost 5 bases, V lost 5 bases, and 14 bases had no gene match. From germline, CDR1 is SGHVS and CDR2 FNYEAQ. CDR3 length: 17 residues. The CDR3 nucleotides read TGTGCCAGCAGCCATAGTAGCGGGAGGTTACCAGGGGAGACCCAGTACTTC. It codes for CASSHSSGRLPGETQYF.

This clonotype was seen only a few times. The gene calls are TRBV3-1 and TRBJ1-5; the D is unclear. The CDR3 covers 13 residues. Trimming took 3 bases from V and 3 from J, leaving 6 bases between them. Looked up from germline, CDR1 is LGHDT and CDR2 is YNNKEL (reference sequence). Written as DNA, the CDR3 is TGTGCCAGCAGCCACCAGTACAATCAGCCCCAGCATTTT. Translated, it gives CASSHQYNQPQHF.

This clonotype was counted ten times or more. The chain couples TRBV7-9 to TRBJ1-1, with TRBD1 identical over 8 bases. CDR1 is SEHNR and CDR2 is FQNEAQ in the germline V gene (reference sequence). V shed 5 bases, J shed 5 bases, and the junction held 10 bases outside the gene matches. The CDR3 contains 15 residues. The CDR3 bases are TGTGCCAGCAGCCCACGGACAGGGAGAATAACTGAAGCTTTCTTT. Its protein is CASSPRTGRITEAFF.

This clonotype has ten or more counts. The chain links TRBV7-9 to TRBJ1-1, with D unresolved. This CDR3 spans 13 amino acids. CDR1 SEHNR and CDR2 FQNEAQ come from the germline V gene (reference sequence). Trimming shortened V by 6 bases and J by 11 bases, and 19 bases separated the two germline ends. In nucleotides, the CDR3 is TGTGCCAGCAGTTCGAGACGACCCGTCTACGCTTTCTTT. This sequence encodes CASSSRRPVYAFF.

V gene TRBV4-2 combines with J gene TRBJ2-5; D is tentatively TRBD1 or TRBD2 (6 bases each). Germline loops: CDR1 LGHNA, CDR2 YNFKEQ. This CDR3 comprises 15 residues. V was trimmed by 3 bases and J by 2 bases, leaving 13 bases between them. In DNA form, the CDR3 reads TGTGCCAGCAGCCAGGCCGGGGGCAAGCAAGAGACCCAGTACTTC. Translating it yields CASSQAGGKQETQYF.

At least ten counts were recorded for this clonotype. CDR3 residues: CASSSSSGLVRKTQYF. The CDR3 coding sequence is TGTGCCAGCAGCTCATCCTCTGGACTAGTAAGGAAGACCCAGTACTTC. The chain links TRBV9 to TRBJ2-5; 7 nucleotides agree with TRBD2. Germline trimming cut 4 bases from V and 6 bases from J; bases unmatched to any gene: 15. CDR1 is SGDLS and CDR2 is YYNGEE in the germline V gene. The CDR3 is 16 amino acids.

The CDR3 DNA reads TGTGCCAGCAGCTTAACGCCGACAGGACAAGAGACCCAGTACTTC. It specifies CASSLTPTGQETQYF. V usage is TRBV7-3 and J usage is TRBJ2-5, with D possibly being TRBD1 (6 bases). V was pared by 0 bases and J by 2 bases, with 10 bases between. Germline-derived CDR1 and CDR2 are SGHTA and FQGTGA. The CDR3 length is 15 residues. The full variable domain, in which reference TRBV7-3 and TRBJ2-5 provide the parts outside the CDR3, is GAGVSQTPSNKVTEKGKYVELRCDPISGHTALYWYRQSLGQGPEFLIYFQGTGAADDSGLPNDRFFAVRPEGSVSTLKIQRTERGDSAVYLCASSLTPTGQETQYFGPGTRLLVL.

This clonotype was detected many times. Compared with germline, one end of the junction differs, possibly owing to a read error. CDR3 loop: CASSAGGDSENTIYF. The CDR3 DNA reads TGCGCCAGCAGCGCAGGCGGGGACTCTGAAAACACCATATATTTT. V and J are TRBV4-3 and TRBJ1-3; the D gene is possibly TRBD1 (5 bases). The CDR3 spans 15 residues. From germline, CDR1 is LGHNA and CDR2 YSLEER.